Below, 22 T cell receptor beta chains from the same sample are listed, as sequenced in a study of T cells in Graves' hyperthyroidism and ophthalmopathy. The TCR beta CDR3 regions underwent amplification using RNA transcripts as the source. A first-round RT-PCR of the TCR CDR3 used the HTBI primer set. TCRdb used MiXCR to reprocess the multiplex PCR reads, holding one entry per CDR3 protein. This table has some 490,000 distinct CDR3 sequences, less than 25% appearing once. The sequenced material came from blood. All receptors come from a woman in her 70s with Graves' ophthalmopathy.

The chain employs TRBV3-1 and TRBJ2-7; 9 bases map to TRBD2. The germline V gene encodes CDR1 LGHDT and CDR2 YNNKEL (reference sequence). The CDR3 runs to 16 residues. V lost 0 bases to trimming and J lost 5 bases; unmatched junction nucleotides: 8. CDR3 loop: CASSQDRIAGDHEQYF. The CDR3 DNA follows: TGTGCCAGCAGCCAAGATCGTATAGCGGGAGACCACGAGCAGTACTTC.

This clonotype was seen at least ten times. V usage is TRBV20-1 and J usage is TRBJ1-2; D may be TRBD1 (5 bases). Germline values: CDR1 DFQATT, CDR2 SNEGSKA (reference sequence). The CDR3 is made up of 12 amino acids. Trimming stripped 4 bases from V and 6 bases from J, with 12 bases between. CDR3 residues: CSATIQGDGYTF. DNA of the CDR3: TGCAGTGCTACGATTCAGGGTGATGGCTACACCTTC.

This clonotype was found a few times. V is TRBV6-1 and J is TRBJ1-1; 7 nucleotides agree with TRBD1. The J segment lost 3 bases and the V segment lost 5 bases, leaving 6 bases of the junction unmatched. CDR1 is MNHNS, CDR2 SASEGT, per germline. There are 14 residues in the CDR3. Here the CDR3 reads CASSTLTGHTEAFF. The CDR3, as DNA: TGTGCCAGCAGTACACTGACAGGGCACACTGAAGCTTTCTTT.

This clonotype turned up a few times. The chain is built from TRBV20-1 and TRBJ2-5, with D maybe TRBD2 (5 bases). V dropped 3 bases and J dropped 1 base, with 12 bases sitting between them. The CDR3 has 14 residues. Per germline, CDR1 DFQATT and CDR2 SNEGSKA (reference sequence). This CDR3 reads CSASRRRRQETQYF. CDR3 sequence (DNA): TGCAGTGCTAGTAGGAGGAGACGCCAAGAGACCCAGTACTTC.

Only a few counts were recorded for this clonotype. The chain carries TRBV6-1 and TRBJ1-1; D unresolved. Germline V CDR1 and CDR2: MNHNS, SASEGT. The CDR3 consists of 11 residues. Trimming took off 6 bases at V and 6 bases at J, with 8 bases between the two ends. DNA of the CDR3: TGTGCCAGCAGCCAAGGCTCTGAAGCTTTCTTT. Residues: CASSQGSEAFF.

This rearrangement joins TRBV7-9 to TRBJ2-6, with 9 bases fitting TRBD1. The V and J ends lost 5 bases and 1 base, in that order; junction bases with no gene match: 12. The CDR3 contains 19 residues. Germline lookup yields CDR1 SEHNR and CDR2 FQNEAQ (reference sequence). CDR3 DNA: TGTGCCAGCAGCCTGCGTGTGGGGACAGGGACATCTGGGGCCAACGTCCTGACTTTC. Translated, it gives CASSLRVGTGTSGANVLTF.

This clonotype appeared a few times. The V and J genes are TRBV28 and TRBJ1-1; D not certain. CDR1 is MDHEN, CDR2 SYDVKM, per germline. The ends were cut back, 6 bases at V and 7 bases at J, with 9 bases in the middle. This CDR3 spans 11 amino acids. CDR3 in amino acids: CASRFDLEAFF. DNA for the CDR3: TGTGCCAGCAGATTCGACCTTGAAGCTTTCTTT.

The chain couples TRBV5-1 to TRBJ2-7; no clear D. The V and J ends lost 0 bases and 3 bases respectively, with 13 bases between them. CDR1 and CDR2 (germline): SGHRS, YFSETQ. The CDR3 covers 15 residues. The CDR3 coding sequence is TGCGCCAGCAGCTTGGATATGGCAACCGGCTACGAGCAGTACTTC. Translation: CASSLDMATGYEQYF.

V usage is TRBV20-1 and J usage is TRBJ1-5; the match to TRBD1 covers 9 bases. CDR3 size: 14 residues. Germline CDR1 reads DFQATT; CDR2 reads SNEGSKA (reference sequence). Trimming took 6 bases from V and 4 from J; bases not matched to a gene: 7. The CDR3 bases are TGCAGTGCACCACAGGGGGCTGGAAATCAGCCCCAGCATTTT. Its translation: CSAPQGAGNQPQHF.

Turning to this clonotype: The junction differs from germline at one of its ends, possibly a read error. This sequence joins TRBV3-1 and TRBJ2-1; 11 bases align to TRBD2. From germline, CDR1 is LGHDT and CDR2 YNNKEL (reference sequence). The CDR3 runs 19 residues. The CDR3 protein is CASSQDGLAGGFSYNEQFF. CDR3 sequence (DNA): TGCGCCAGCAGCCAAGATGGCCTAGCGGGAGGCTTCTCCTACAATGAGCAGTTCTTC.

This clonotype showed up just a few times. This chain links TRBV25-1 with TRBJ2-5, with D possibly being TRBD2 (6 bases). This CDR3 comprises 15 residues. The germline CDR1 and CDR2 sequences are MGHDK and SYGVNS. The ends were cut back, 3 bases at V and 5 bases at J, with 16 bases in the middle. The CDR3 loop is CASSDWGHGGETQYF. As DNA, the CDR3 is TGTGCCAGCAGTGATTGGGGCCATGGGGGGGAGACCCAGTACTTC.

This clonotype showed up many times. The chain combines TRBV6-5 with TRBJ1-5; D is uncertain. V dropped 0 bases and J dropped 7 bases, with 7 bases sitting between them. Germline CDR1 and CDR2: MNHEY and SVGAGI. CDR3 length equals 13 residues. The CDR3 here is CASSYSGMQPQHF. The CDR3 DNA is TGTGCCAGCAGTTACTCAGGAATGCAGCCCCAGCATTTT.

The rearrangement joins TRBV3-1 to TRBJ1-6; unclear D gene. Per germline, CDR1 LGHDT and CDR2 YNNKEL (reference sequence). This CDR3 region has 19 residues. The V gene lost 0 bases and the J gene lost 0 bases, with 15 bases spanning the gap. CDR3 in amino acids: CASSQDGGLRSSYNSPLHF. CDR3 sequence (DNA): TGTGCCAGCAGCCAAGACGGCGGTTTGCGGAGCTCCTATAATTCACCCCTCCACTTT.

J is TRBJ1-2 and V is TRBV7-9; 8 nucleotides match TRBD1. CDR3 length equals 11 residues. Per the germline V gene, CDR1 is SEHNR and CDR2 is FQNEAQ (reference sequence). V lost 4 bases and J lost 13; bases outside the gene matches: 5. The CDR3 bases are TGTGCCAGCAGCTGGACAGGGCTGGTCACCTTC. Its translation: CASSWTGLVTF.

The V call is TRBV29-1, the J call TRBJ1-2, with TRBD1 as a possible D gene (5 bases). The germline V gene encodes CDR1 SQVTM and CDR2 ANQGSEA. Trimming stripped 7 bases from V and 3 bases from J, with 18 bases between. CDR3 length equals 14 residues. CDR3: CSANRGQGDYGYTF. The CDR3 DNA follows: TGCAGCGCCAATCGAGGCCAGGGAGACTATGGCTACACCTTC.

V usage is TRBV19 and J usage is TRBJ1-2, with 9 bases fitting TRBD1. J was trimmed by 1 base and V by 9 bases; bases with no gene match: 3. The germline CDR1 and CDR2 sequences are LNHDA and SQIVND (reference sequence). The CDR3 length is 13 residues. The DNA for the CDR3 is TGTGCCAGACACAGGGGGCTTAACTATGGCTACACCTTC. As protein: CARHRGLNYGYTF.

The V and J genes are TRBV30 and TRBJ2-7; 12 bases map to TRBD2. Germline CDR1 GTSNPN, CDR2 SVGIG (reference sequence). The CDR3 sequence is 14 residues long. Trimming took 5 bases from V and 9 from J; bases not matched to a gene: 11. The CDR3 region is CAWGPGLAGDGQYF. CDR3 nucleotide sequence: TGTGCCTGGGGACCGGGACTAGCGGGTGACGGGCAGTACTTC.

This clonotype was seen just once. Sequence at one end of the junction differs from germline and may be a read error. The chain uses TRBV27 and TRBJ2-3; D is possibly TRBD1 (5 bases). This CDR3 comprises 13 residues. In germline, CDR1 is MNHEY, CDR2 SMNVEV (reference sequence). The CDR3 region is CPSSFGATDTQYF. CDR3 DNA sequence: TGTCCCAGCAGTTTTGGGGCCACAGATACGCAGTATTTT.

This clonotype was seen ten or more times. The chain couples TRBV15 to TRBJ2-5; D remains unclear. The CDR3 is made up of 14 amino acids. Germline CDR1 and CDR2: LNHNV and YYDKDF (reference sequence). V shed 1 base and J shed 2 bases, with 8 bases lying between them. The CDR3 DNA follows: TGTGCCACCAGCAGAGCCGGAAGACAAGAGACCCAGTACTTC. Amino acid sequence: CATSRAGRQETQYF.

The sample holds a few counts of this clonotype. The genes are TRBV6-1 and TRBJ2-5; 9 bases map to TRBD1. V lost 1 base to trimming and J lost 4 bases; unmatched junction nucleotides: 7. Germline values: CDR1 MNHNS, CDR2 SASEGT. The CDR3 runs to 16 residues. CDR3 sequence: CASSEVLGQGRETQYF. DNA of the CDR3: TGTGCCAGCAGTGAAGTGCTGGGACAGGGAAGAGAGACCCAGTACTTC.

The chain is built from TRBV10-3 and TRBJ2-3, with D perhaps matching TRBD1 (6 bases). The CDR3 length is 15 residues. Deletions cut 6 bases from V and 2 bases from J, with 15 bases between. The germline gives CDR1 ENHRY, CDR2 SYGVKD. In nucleotides, the CDR3 is TGTGCCATCAGCGCCGGACAGTCCAACACAGATACGCAGTATTTT. Translation: CAISAGQSNTDTQYF.

J is TRBJ1-1 and V is TRBV30; no definite D call. Germline assignment: CDR1 GTSNPN and CDR2 SVGIG (reference sequence). The CDR3 length is 11 residues. Trimming cost V 4 bases and J 4 bases, with 7 bases left between them. CDR3: CAWNSGTEAFF. CDR3 nucleotide sequence: TGTGCCTGGAACTCGGGCACTGAAGCTTTCTTT.